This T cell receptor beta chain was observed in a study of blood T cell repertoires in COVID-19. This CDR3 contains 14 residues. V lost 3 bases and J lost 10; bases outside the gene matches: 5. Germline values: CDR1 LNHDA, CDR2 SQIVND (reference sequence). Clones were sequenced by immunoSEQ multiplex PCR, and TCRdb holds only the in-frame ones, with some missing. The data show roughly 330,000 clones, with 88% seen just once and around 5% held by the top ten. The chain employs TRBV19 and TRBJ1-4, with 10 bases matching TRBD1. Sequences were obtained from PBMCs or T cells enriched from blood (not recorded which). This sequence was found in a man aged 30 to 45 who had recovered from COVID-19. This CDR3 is CASSIGTGELKLFF. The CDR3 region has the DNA TGTGCCAGTAGTATCGGGACAGGGGAGTTAAAACTGTTTTTT.